What follows are 16 T cell receptor beta chains derived from one specimen sequenced in a study of Ad26.COV2.S vaccination and SARS-CoV-2 variants. Method: immunoSEQ multiplex PCR; TCRdb's copy keeps in-frame clones and lacks some. The sample shows 330,000 or so clones, roughly nine tenths of them seen only once. Documented treatment: 15 to 20 received Ad26.COV2.S at low or high dose, single or two shots; 5 received placebo; per-sample allocation not given. On day 63 after the first injection, vaccine and placebo recipients gave samples. Specimen: peripheral blood, collected in a trial of Ad26.COV2.S vaccine versus placebo. The receptors were sampled from a person between 18 and 60 years old who received the Ad26.COV2.S COVID-19 vaccine or a placebo.

This chain joins TRBV19 and TRBJ1-2; tentative D call: TRBD1 (5 bases). The CDR3 is made up of 12 amino acids. V was clipped by 8 bases and J by 5 bases, with 12 bases between them. From germline, CDR1 is LNHDA and CDR2 SQIVND (reference sequence). DNA of the CDR3: TGTGCCAGTGAGGAGGGACCTTATGGCTACACCTTC. Its protein is CASEEGPYGYTF.

The chain links TRBV29-1 to TRBJ2-7; 8 bases agree with TRBD1. Looked up from germline, CDR1 is SQVTM and CDR2 is ANQGSEA. J gave up 5 bases and V 5 bases, and 17 bases lay outside the gene matches. The CDR3 is made up of 16 amino acids. The CDR3 nucleotides read TGCAGCGTTATCTATTTCCTACAGGGGGAGAGGGACGAGCAGTACTTC. It encodes CSVIYFLQGERDEQYF.

The table lists this clone with a count of one. This chain links TRBV6-2 or TRBV6-3 with TRBJ2-1, with 12 bases identical to TRBD2. CDR1 MNHEY and CDR2 SVGEGT come from the germline V gene. The ends lost 6 bases at V and 1 base at J; junction bases unmatched: 13. The length of the CDR3 is 19 residues. The CDR3 sequence is CASSSSGRVTLASYNEQFF. The CDR3 region has the DNA TGTGCCAGCAGCTCTAGCGGGAGGGTCACTTTGGCTTCCTACAATGAGCAGTTCTTC.

The rearrangement uses TRBV6-2 or TRBV6-3 and TRBJ2-3; D call uncertain. From germline, CDR1 is MNHEY and CDR2 SVGEGT. There are 14 residues in the CDR3. Trimming left V 3 bases short and J 2 bases short, with 9 bases between. This chain's CDR3 is CASSYNGYTDTQYF. CDR3 DNA sequence: TGTGCCAGCAGTTATAACGGCTACACAGATACGCAGTATTTT.

The chain combines TRBV27 with TRBJ2-7; 7 nucleotides align to TRBD1. V lost 5 bases to trimming and J lost 2 bases; unmatched junction nucleotides: 3. Germline values: CDR1 MNHEY, CDR2 SMNVEV (reference sequence). This CDR3 comprises 13 residues. The CDR3 here is CASSQQGTYEQYF. The CDR3 DNA follows: TGTGCCAGCAGTCAACAGGGGACCTACGAGCAGTACTTC.

The chain combines TRBV5-4 with TRBJ2-5; unclear D gene. The V end was cut by 0 bases, the J end by 4 bases, with 7 bases between. Germline V CDR1 and CDR2: SGHNT, YYREEE (reference sequence). The CDR3 extends over 13 amino acids. CDR3 sequence: CASSLDQLETQYF. The DNA for the CDR3 is TGTGCCAGCAGCTTGGACCAACTAGAGACCCAGTACTTC.

V and J are TRBV19 and TRBJ1-5; maybe TRBD1 (6 bases). V lost 5 bases to trimming and J lost 7 bases, with 15 bases between them. CDR1 LNHDA and CDR2 SQIVND come from the germline V gene (reference sequence). This CDR3 region has 14 residues. The CDR3 coding sequence is TGTGCCAGTAGTTCGACAGGCTGGGGGCAGCCCCAGCATTTT. Its protein product is CASSSTGWGQPQHF.

The rearrangement uses TRBV7-9 and TRBJ2-2; 7 nucleotides align to TRBD1. CDR3 size: 17 residues. Trimming cost V 0 bases and J 1 base; bases outside gene matches: 5. Germline CDR1 SEHNR, CDR2 FQNEAQ (reference sequence). This CDR3 is CASSLAGTVGNTGELFF. DNA of the CDR3: TGTGCCAGCAGCTTAGCCGGGACAGTAGGGAACACCGGGGAGCTGTTTTTT.

This CDR3 is CASTPRGERGTDTQYF. The CDR3 bases are TGTGCCAGTACCCCCAGGGGGGAGAGGGGCACAGATACGCAGTATTTT. The chain couples TRBV19 to TRBJ2-3; D might be TRBD1 (7 bases). The germline V and J ends were trimmed by 7 bases and 1 base, with 18 bases remaining between them. The V gene's germline CDR1 is LNHDA and CDR2 SQIVND (reference sequence). The CDR3 is 16 amino acids. The full variable domain, with the rest looked up from reference TRBV19 and TRBJ2-3, is DGGITQSPKYLFRKEGQNVTLSCEQNLNHDAMYWYRQDPGQGLRLIYYSQIVNDFQKGDIAEGYSVSREKKESFPLTVTSAQKNPTAFYLCASTPRGERGTDTQYFGPGTRLTVL.

The rearrangement joins TRBV3-1 (or the pseudogene TRBV3-2) to TRBJ1-4; D gene uncertain. V was cut by 4 bases and J by 8 bases, with 8 bases left in between. Per germline, CDR1 LGHDT and CDR2 YNNKEL (reference sequence). The CDR3 runs 12 residues. The CDR3 bases are TGTGCCAGCAGCCTTATTCACGAAAAACTGTTTTTT. Protein sequence: CASSLIHEKLFF.

The chain is built from TRBV5-4 and TRBJ2-7; 8 bases match TRBD2. The V gene's germline CDR1 is SGHNT and CDR2 YYREEE (reference sequence). This CDR3 is built from 15 residues. V shed 4 bases and J 5 bases; nucleotides not matched to a gene: 11. The CDR3 bases are TGTGCCAGCAGCCTCGGGGTAGCGGGATGGAACGAGCAGTACGTC. Its translation is CASSLGVAGWNEQYV.

The chain links TRBV5-5 to TRBJ1-2; TRBD1 aligns across 8 bases. Per germline, CDR1 SGHKS and CDR2 YYEKEE (reference sequence). Trimming removed 6 bases from V and 0 bases from J; junction bases left unmatched: 10. The CDR3 runs to 16 residues. CDR3 amino acids: CASTIQIQGANYGYTF. DNA for the CDR3: TGTGCCAGCACCATTCAAATACAGGGGGCTAACTATGGCTACACCTTC.

In this sample, this clone turned up a few times. V usage is TRBV3-1 (or the pseudogene TRBV3-2) and J usage is TRBJ1-2, with D unclear. The CDR3 runs 14 residues. Trimming took off 0 bases at V and 6 bases at J, with 11 bases between the two ends. The germline V gene encodes CDR1 LGHDT and CDR2 YNNKEL (reference sequence). The CDR3: CASSQDLTSNGYTF. The CDR3 DNA reads TGTGCCAGCAGCCAAGATTTGACTTCCAATGGCTACACCTTC.

This chain links TRBV19 with TRBJ1-4; 7 nucleotides line up with TRBD1. Germline CDR1 and CDR2: LNHDA and SQIVND (reference sequence). The CDR3 loop spans 13 amino acids. With V trimmed by 10 bases and J by 8 bases, 10 bases remained unmatched. The CDR3 reads CATRQGPSEKLFF. The DNA of the CDR3 is TGTGCCACCCGACAGGGCCCCAGCGAAAAACTGTTTTTT.

The chain employs TRBV12-5 and TRBJ1-1; the D is unclear. The CDR3 contains 13 residues. V was trimmed by 3 bases and J by 0 bases, leaving 5 bases between them. Germline CDR1 reads LGHNT; CDR2 reads FRNRAP. The CDR3 reads CASGLSLNTEAFF. Written as DNA, the CDR3 is TGTGCTAGTGGTTTAAGTTTGAACACTGAAGCTTTCTTT.

The V gene is TRBV5-1, the J gene TRBJ2-7, with 7 bases matching TRBD2. The CDR3 has 14 residues. With 2 bases clipped from V and 4 bases from J, the junction kept 6 bases outside the gene matches. Germline values: CDR1 SGHRS, CDR2 YFSETQ. The CDR3 DNA sequence: TGCGCCAGCAGCTTTGGTAGCGGGCGGTACGAGCAGTACTTC. Translating it yields CASSFGSGRYEQYF.